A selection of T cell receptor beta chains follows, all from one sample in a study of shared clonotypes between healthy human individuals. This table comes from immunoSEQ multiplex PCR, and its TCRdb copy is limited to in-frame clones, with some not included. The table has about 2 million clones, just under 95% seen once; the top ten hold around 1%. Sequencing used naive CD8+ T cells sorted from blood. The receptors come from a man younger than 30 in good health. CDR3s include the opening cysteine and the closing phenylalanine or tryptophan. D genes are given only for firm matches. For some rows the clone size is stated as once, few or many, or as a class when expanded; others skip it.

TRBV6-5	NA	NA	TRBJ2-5	TGTGCCAGCAGTTTGGTGGGGAATTCGGAGACCCAGTACTTC	CASSLVGNSETQYF
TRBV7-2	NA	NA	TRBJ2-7	TGTGCCAGCAGCTCACGCGGAGCTATACACGAGCAGTACTTC	CASSSRGAIHEQYF
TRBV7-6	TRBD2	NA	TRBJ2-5	TGTGCCAGCAGCTTAGCGCCAGCGGGAGGAGAGACCCAGTACTTC	CASSLAPAGGETQYF
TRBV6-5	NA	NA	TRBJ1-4	TGTGCCAGCAGTTACATGATTGGGACCGAAAAACTGTTTTTT	CASSYMIGTEKLFF
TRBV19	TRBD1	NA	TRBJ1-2	TGTGCCAGTAGTATACAACAGGGGGATGGCTACACCTTC	CASSIQQGDGYTF
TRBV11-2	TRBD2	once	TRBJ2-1	TGTGCCAGCAGCCCGACCTTAGCGGGAGCGTCATACAATGAGCAGTTCTTC	CASSPTLAGASYNEQFF
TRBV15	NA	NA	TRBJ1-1	TGTGCCACCAGCAGACAACCCTATGGGGGGAACACTGAAGCTTTCTTT	CATSRQPYGGNTEAFF
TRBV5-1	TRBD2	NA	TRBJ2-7	TGCGCCAGCAGCTTGGGGGAGGGGATATTTTACGAGCAGTACTTC	CASSLGEGIFYEQYF
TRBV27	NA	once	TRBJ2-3	TGTGCCAGCACCTCCGGGGCTTCAGATACGCAGTATTTT	CASTSGASDTQYF
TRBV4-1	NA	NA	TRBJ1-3	TGCGCCAGCAGGCCATACATCACTTCAGGCGAACTCCTCTCTGGAAACACCATATATTTT	CASRPYITSGELLSGNTIYF
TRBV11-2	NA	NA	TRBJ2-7	TGTGCCAGCAGCTTACTCAGAAACGAGCAGTACTTC	CASSLLRNEQYF
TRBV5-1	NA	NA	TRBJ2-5	TGCGCCAGCAGCCTAGACAGGGAGGGAGAGACCCAGTACTTC	CASSLDREGETQYF
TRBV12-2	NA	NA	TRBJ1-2	TGTGCAAGTCGCTTAAAGAGGACAGGGGGGAACTATGGCTACACCTTC	CASRLKRTGGNYGYTF
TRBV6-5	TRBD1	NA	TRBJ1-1	TGTGCCAGCAGTCCCGGACAGGGGGGCACTGAAGCTTTCTTT	CASSPGQGGTEAFF
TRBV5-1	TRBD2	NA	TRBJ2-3	TGCGCCAGCAGCTTGGGGCTAGCGGGAGCCACAGATACGCAGTATTTT	CASSLGLAGATDTQYF
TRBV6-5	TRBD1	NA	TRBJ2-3	TGTGCCAGCAGTACGGACAGGGACAGCACAGATACGCAGTATTTT	CASSTDRDSTDTQYF
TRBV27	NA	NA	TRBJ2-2	TGTGCCAGCAGTTTGAGGCAGGTTAACACCGGGGAGCTGTTTTTT	CASSLRQVNTGELFF
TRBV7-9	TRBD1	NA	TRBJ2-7	TGTGCCAGCAGCTCAACCGGGACAGGTACTTACGAGCAGTACTTC	CASSSTGTGTYEQYF
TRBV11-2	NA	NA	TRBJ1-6	TGTGCCAGCAGCTTAGCGGGAGTGGAAGCCCTCCACTTT	CASSLAGVEALHF
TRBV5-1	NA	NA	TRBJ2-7	TGCGCCAGCAGCGAAGTACAGGGCTTCGACGAGCAGTACTTC	CASSEVQGFDEQYF
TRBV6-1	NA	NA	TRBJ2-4	TGTGCCAGCAGTGAAGGGGATAGCGAGGGGAAAAACATTCAGTACTTC	CASSEGDSEGKNIQYF
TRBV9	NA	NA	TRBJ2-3	TGTGCCAGCAGCGCAGGACTTTACACAGATACGCAGTATTTT	CASSAGLYTDTQYF
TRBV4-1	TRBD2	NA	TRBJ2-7	TGCGCCAGCAGCCAAACCAGCGGGGGGATGTCCTACGAGCAGTACTTC	CASSQTSGGMSYEQYF